The clone carrying this T cell receptor (beta chain) was picked up a small number of times. Antigen: not known. The data originate from a study of cytomegalovirus exposure and HLA in healthy donors. The study, taken as a whole, reports: Certain indistinguishable V segments, among them TRBV6-2 and TRBV6-3, were excluded. An ancestry cluster, one associated with Asian ancestry, reportedly showed fewer N-insertions than the 666-donor mean in a later analysis.

CDR3 length: 16 residues. Looked up from germline, CDR1 is MGHRA and CDR2 is YSYEKL. V was shortened by 5 bases and J by 1 base, with 17 bases between the two germline ends. PCR was performed using 60 Vbeta and 13 Jbeta primers. Clones were read by immunoSEQ multiplex PCR, and TCRdb kept only the in-frame ones, dropping some. The table lists about 160,000 clones, around 82% of them singletons. The chain links TRBV4-1 to TRBJ1-1; D is unclear. The clonotype comes from a boy aged 2-9 years in good health and CMV-seronegative. Input material: PBMCs. The CDR3 loop reads CASSSLLSLGNTEAFF. DNA for the CDR3: TGCGCCAGCAGCTCGTTACTCTCGCTAGGGAACACTGAAGCTTTCTTT.